This is a list of T cell receptor beta chains from one sample in a study of blood T cells in healthy people across ages. Each CDR3 protein is one row after TCRdb ran MiXCR on the 5' RACE reads. The sample holds about 1,400,000 distinct CDR3 sequences, 42% seen once. The specimen sequenced was blood. Receptors originate from a woman aged 18-35 years in good health. CDR3s leave out the opening cysteine and the closing phenylalanine or tryptophan. Each record gives: clone size, V gene, CDR3 protein. Rows may omit the clone size; those that give it use once, few, many or a size class.

many,TRBV29-1,SVEASGWGNNEQF
-,TRBV10-3,AIRGGYPVGTEAF
-,TRBV7-9,ASSDSPGGGYT
few,TRBV28,ASSLVQAGTELY
few,TRBV5-1,ASSPGGGHDSSYYNEQF
few,TRBV3-1,ASSLLGAGRNNEQF
-,TRBV28,ASTANIGNTEAF
-,TRBV4-1,ASSQDSPWLAGVSEQF
-,TRBV27,ASSLSEGGTSYEQY
-,TRBV20-1,SARGRTADRGKIADTQY
few,TRBV25-1,ASSGLAEYNEQY
-,TRBV20-1,SARGGTEQAGTFSYNEQF
-,TRBV6-1,AIETGTYEQF
-,TRBV20-1,SARDGGTPTGELF
-,TRBV7-9,ASELTEANEQF
few,TRBV12-3/TRBV12-4,ASGLLAGGPGANVLT
-,TRBV27,ASSFRTGRDGYT
few,TRBV6-5,ASRRAGDDTDTQY
-,TRBV29-1,SVEEATESYNEQF
-,TRBV12-3/TRBV12-4,ASSPTPGQGTRWGTDTQY
-,TRBV30,AWSPTGAREQY
-,TRBV20-1,SASLSGPSYNEQY
few,TRBV4-1,ASSQETVYEQY
-,TRBV12-5,ASGLVTTQGAMNTEAL
-,TRBV9,ASSVDTGRQPQH
-,TRBV29-1,SVKDSSSYNSPLH
few,TRBV20-1,SARLAGGHPWPF